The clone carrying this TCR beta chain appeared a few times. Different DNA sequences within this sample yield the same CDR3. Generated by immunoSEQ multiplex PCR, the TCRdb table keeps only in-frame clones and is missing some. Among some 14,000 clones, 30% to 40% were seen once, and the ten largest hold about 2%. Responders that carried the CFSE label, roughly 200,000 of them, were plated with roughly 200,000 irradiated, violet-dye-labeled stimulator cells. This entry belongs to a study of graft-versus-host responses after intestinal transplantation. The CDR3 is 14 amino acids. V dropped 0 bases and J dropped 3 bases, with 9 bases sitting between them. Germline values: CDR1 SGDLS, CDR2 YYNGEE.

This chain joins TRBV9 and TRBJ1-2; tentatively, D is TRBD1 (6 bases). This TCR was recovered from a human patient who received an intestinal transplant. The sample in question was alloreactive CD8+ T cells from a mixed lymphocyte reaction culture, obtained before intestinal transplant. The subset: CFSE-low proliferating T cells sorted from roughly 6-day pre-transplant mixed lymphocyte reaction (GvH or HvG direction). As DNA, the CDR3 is TGTGCCAGCAGCGTAGGAGGGGGGGACTATGGCTACACCTTC. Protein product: CASSVGGGDYGYTF.